These 25 T cell receptor beta chains were sequenced from one sample in a study of blood T cell repertoires in COVID-19 (dated by TCRdb to the early 2020s). The library came from the immunoSEQ multiplex PCR assay. TCRdb carries this immuneACCESS record with in-frame sequences only. Its versions omit some clonotypes, under half of them owing to an unresolved V gene in the studies checked, with the rest unexplained. The table for this sample lists roughly 250,000 clones; 75% to 85% of them were counted only once. Roughly an eighth of the sample belongs to the ten largest clones. Sequencing was done on a sample of peripheral blood. The receptors were sampled from a woman aged 55-75 years with active or convalescent COVID-19.

This clone was detected only once. The rearrangement joins TRBV9 to TRBJ2-7, with 7 bases aligning to TRBD1. From germline, CDR1 is SGDLS and CDR2 YYNGEE. This CDR3 comprises 13 residues. Trimming removed 4 bases from V and 3 bases from J; junction bases left unmatched: 4. CDR3 sequence reads: CASSPPGGYEQYF. The CDR3 DNA is TGTGCCAGCAGCCCTCCAGGGGGCTACGAGCAGTACTTC.

The rearrangement joins TRBV29-1 to TRBJ2-7; maybe TRBD1 (5 bases). Germline CDR1 SQVTM, CDR2 ANQGSEA. The V end was cut by 7 bases, the J end by 6 bases, with 10 bases between. The CDR3 extends over 10 amino acids. In DNA, the CDR3 is TGCAGCGCAATTGACAGCGAGCAGTACTTC. Protein: CSAIDSEQYF.

The chain is built from TRBV19 and TRBJ1-3; 7 nucleotides agree with TRBD1. Germline CDR1 and CDR2: LNHDA and SQIVND (reference sequence). With V trimmed by 6 bases and J by 0 bases, 8 bases remained unmatched. The CDR3 has 16 residues. CDR3 sequence: CASRSQGVSSGNTIYF. CDR3 nucleotide sequence: TGTGCCAGTAGGAGTCAGGGGGTGTCCTCTGGAAACACCATATATTTT.

The J gene is TRBJ1-4, the V gene TRBV30; 12 bases fit TRBD1. Trimming removed 5 bases from V and 8 bases from J; junction bases left unmatched: 3. CDR3 length: 13 amino acids. Germline CDR1 and CDR2: GTSNPN and SVGIG (reference sequence). Written as DNA, the CDR3 is TGTGCCTGGGGGACAGGGGGCTTGGAAAAACTGTTTTTT. Translation gives CAWGTGGLEKLFF.

This clone was seen once. V is TRBV18 and J is TRBJ1-5; TRBD1 matches 7 bases. The CDR3 extends over 15 amino acids. Unmatched junction bases numbered 8, after V lost 2 bases and J lost 7 bases. From germline, CDR1 is KGHSH and CDR2 LQKENI. The DNA of the CDR3 is TGTGCCAGCTCACCAGAGGCCAGGGGGTTGCAGCCCCAGCATTTT. Protein product: CASSPEARGLQPQHF.

This rearrangement joins TRBV5-1 to TRBJ2-1; maybe TRBD2 (7 bases). The CDR3 length is 15 residues. V shed 2 bases and J shed 1 base, with 10 bases lying between them. In germline, CDR1 is SGHRS, CDR2 YFSETQ. CDR3 coding DNA: TGCGCCAGCAGCTTAGGGGGGGTTTCCTACAATGAGCAGTTCTTC. Translation gives CASSLGGVSYNEQFF.

The chain links TRBV19 to TRBJ2-1, with TRBD1 as a possible D gene (5 bases). V was trimmed by 0 bases and J by 9 bases, leaving 6 bases between them. The CDR3 runs to 12 residues. Per the germline V gene, CDR1 is LNHDA and CDR2 is SQIVND (reference sequence). The CDR3 here is CASSIDQGEQFF. Here the CDR3 DNA reads TGTGCCAGTAGTATAGATCAGGGTGAGCAGTTCTTC.

This rearrangement joins TRBV2 to TRBJ1-5; 8 bases are shared with TRBD1. This CDR3 region has 15 residues. CDR1 is SNHLY, CDR2 FYNNEI, per germline. Losses at the gene ends were 6 bases for V and 2 bases for J; bases not matched to a gene: 6. CDR3 in amino acids: CASSGDRLGNQPQHF. The CDR3 DNA is TGTGCCAGCAGCGGGGACAGGTTGGGCAATCAGCCCCAGCATTTT.

The chain is built from TRBV9 and TRBJ1-3; D is unclear. CDR1 and CDR2 from the germline V gene are SGDLS and YYNGEE. With 0 bases removed from V and 4 bases from J, the gap between germline ends came to 14 bases. This CDR3 has 16 residues. This CDR3 reads CASSVAFDIWGNTIYF. The CDR3 nucleotides are TGTGCCAGCAGCGTAGCGTTTGACATCTGGGGAAACACCATATATTTT.

The V and J genes are TRBV4-1 and TRBJ1-2; D is uncertain. CDR1 and CDR2 (germline): MGHRA, YSYEKL. Trimming pared 4 bases from V and 0 bases from J, leaving 12 bases between. CDR3 length equals 15 residues. Here the CDR3 reads CASSLGSGTNYGYTF. CDR3 nucleotide sequence: TGCGCCAGCAGCCTTGGAAGCGGGACTAACTATGGCTACACCTTC.

The V call is TRBV5-1, the J call TRBJ2-5, with 13 bases that match TRBD2. Per germline, CDR1 SGHRS and CDR2 YFSETQ. With V trimmed by 4 bases and J by 6 bases, 6 bases remained unmatched. The CDR3 runs 15 residues. CDR3 sequence (DNA): TGCGCCAGCAGCCTCGGGACTAGCGGGGAGAAGACCCAGTACTTC. Its translation is CASSLGTSGEKTQYF.

V and J are TRBV2 and TRBJ1-5, with D uncertain. Trimming shortened V by 6 bases and J by 0 bases, and 9 bases separated the two germline ends. Germline lookup yields CDR1 SNHLY and CDR2 FYNNEI. This CDR3 spans 14 amino acids. The CDR3 reads CASRPAGSNQPQHF. The CDR3 DNA sequence: TGTGCCAGCAGGCCAGCGGGTAGCAATCAGCCCCAGCATTTT.

The chain employs TRBV23-1 and TRBJ2-7; D is perhaps TRBD2 (5 bases). TRBV23-1 is filed as an ORF, its function uncertain. V lost 11 bases, J lost 1 base, and 15 bases lay in between. The CDR3 covers 13 residues. The chain's CDR3 is CAPIRGVSYEQYF. The DNA for the CDR3 is TGCGCCCCCATCCGGGGTGTTTCCTACGAGCAGTACTTC.

This clone was recorded only once. The V gene is TRBV5-1, the J gene TRBJ1-4; D is ambiguous. This CDR3 spans 16 amino acids. Trimming left V 3 bases short and J 0 bases short, with 12 bases between. Germline CDR1 is SGHRS and CDR2 is YFSETQ. The CDR3 DNA reads TGCGCCAGCAGCTCCCTCCCCCCCTCAACTAATGAAAAACTGTTTTTT. It encodes CASSSLPPSTNEKLFF.

CDR3 DNA: TGTGCCAGCAGAGGACAGGGGACGACTGAAGCTTTCTTT. Its protein is CASRGQGTTEAFF. The chain couples TRBV2 to TRBJ1-1, with 9 bases lining up with TRBD1. Germline V lookup: CDR1 SNHLY, CDR2 FYNNEI. V lost 6 bases to trimming and J lost 5 bases; unmatched junction nucleotides: 4. The CDR3 sequence is 13 residues long.

This chain links TRBV21-1 with TRBJ2-5; the D call TRBD2 from the table was never checked on the DNA. TRBV21-1 counts as a pseudogene. This CDR3 has 13 amino acids. In DNA, the CDR3 is TGTGCCATCCCCCCGGTCGTTCAAGAGACCCAGTACTTC. It yields the protein CAIPPVVQETQYF.

The chain has TRBV2 and TRBJ1-2; 7 bases agree with TRBD1. The germline gives CDR1 SNHLY, CDR2 FYNNEI. The CDR3 runs to 13 residues. The trim removed 5 bases at V and 8 bases at J, leaving 8 bases unmatched. This chain's CDR3 is CASSTTGVEGYTF. The CDR3, as DNA: TGTGCCAGCAGTACCACAGGGGTGGAAGGCTACACCTTC.

The chain has TRBV18 and TRBJ1-5, with D possibly matching TRBD1 (6 bases). The CDR3 is 18 amino acids. The ends were cut back, 2 bases at V and 5 bases at J, with 22 bases in the middle. Germline values: CDR1 KGHSH, CDR2 LQKENI. CDR3 residues: CASSPLGIAGPGDQPQHF. CDR3 bases: TGTGCCAGCTCACCATTGGGAATCGCAGGGCCAGGGGATCAGCCCCAGCATTTT.

This chain joins TRBV5-1 and TRBJ1-6, with 9 bases aligning to TRBD1. Germline V gene sequence: CDR1 SGHRS, CDR2 YFSETQ. The CDR3 is 16 amino acids. The junction had 7 bases not matched to a gene; V was cut back by 0 bases and J by 9 bases. The CDR3 sequence is CASSLVPGQGSSPLHF. In nucleotides, the CDR3 is TGCGCCAGCAGCTTGGTGCCGGGACAGGGTTCTTCACCCCTCCACTTT.

The V gene is TRBV11-3, the J gene TRBJ1-1, with TRBD1 identical over 7 bases. This CDR3 has 23 amino acids. V lost 0 bases, J lost 7 bases, and 32 bases stayed unmatched. Germline CDR1 and CDR2: SGHNT and YENEEA. The CDR3 coding sequence is TGTGCCAGCAGCTTAGAACTATGGTCGACAGGGCAACTTAGGGGCGGGTTGTGGGTTGAAGCTTTCTTT. Its protein is CASSLELWSTGQLRGGLWVEAFF.

The rearrangement joins TRBV7-8 to TRBJ1-6; maybe TRBD1 (5 bases). This CDR3 has 18 amino acids. Between the trimmed V and J ends, which lost 2 bases and 10 bases, there was a span of 24 bases. CDR1 and CDR2 from the germline V gene are SGHVS and FQNEAQ. The CDR3 DNA follows: TGTGCCAGCAGCTTACGGTTCGGTTCGGCCAGGGTAGAGTCACCCCTCCACTTT. Its protein is CASSLRFGSARVESPLHF.

This clone occurred many times. The genes are TRBV2 and TRBJ2-5; TRBD1 is a possible D gene (6 bases). V was cut by 6 bases and J by 1 base, with 9 bases left in between. The CDR3 is 13 residues long. CDR1 is SNHLY, CDR2 FYNNEI, per germline. The CDR3 DNA sequence: TGTGCCAGCAGGGACAGATCCCAAGAGACCCAGTACTTC. Amino acids: CASRDRSQETQYF.

To note about this clone: The junction departs from germline at one end; a sequencing error may be responsible. This sequence joins TRBV9 and TRBJ1-2; weak D call: TRBD1 (5 bases). The CDR3 covers 14 residues. The germline V gene encodes CDR1 SGDLS and CDR2 YYNGEE. The CDR3 sequence is CASSGGVPPYRYTF. The CDR3 DNA follows: TGTGCCAGCAGCGGGGGCGTACCCCCCTATCGCTACACCTTC.

CDR3 residues: CACNRGPGQPQHF. The CDR3 DNA follows: TGTGCCTGCAACCGGGGTCCGGGCCAGCCCCAGCATTTT. The chain has TRBV30 and TRBJ1-5, with D unresolved. With 6 bases removed from V and 7 bases from J, the gap between germline ends came to 16 bases. The length of the CDR3 is 13 residues. CDR1 and CDR2 from the germline V gene are GTSNPN and SVGIG (reference sequence).

The chain combines TRBV29-1 with TRBJ1-4; 8 bases match TRBD1. This CDR3 comprises 13 residues. V lost 3 bases to trimming and J lost 11 bases; unmatched junction nucleotides: 8. CDR1 SQVTM and CDR2 ANQGSEA come from the germline V gene. In DNA form, the CDR3 reads TGCAGCGTTGACGGGACAGGTGGCGAGAAACTGTTTTTT. This codes for CSVDGTGGEKLFF.